These T cell receptor beta chains were read from a single sample in a study of shared clonotypes between healthy human individuals. Only in-frame clones appear in the TCRdb table, and some are missing; sequencing was by immunoSEQ multiplex PCR. The table records a few million clones, 85% to 95% of them present only once. Specimen: naive CD4+ T cells from PBMCs. Source of these receptors: a man in his late teens or twenties in good health. Some clones in this sample may be carry-over from other donors' samples. The CDR3 runs from the conserved cysteine through the conserved F or W. Each record gives: J gene, CDR3 length, D gene, clone size, V gene, CDR3 protein, CDR3 DNA. The D gene is left open where the match is weak. Clone size is shown for a subset of rows, as once, few, many or a class of expanded clone.

>TRBJ1-5|17|TRBD1|NA|TRBV19
CASSPSTGTGGGQPQHF
TGTGCCAGTAGTCCGAGCACCGGGACAGGGGGGGGTCAGCCCCAGCATTTT
>TRBJ1-1|17|NA|NA|TRBV7-8
CASSLLPGGVVNTEAFF
TGTGCCAGCAGCTTACTTCCGGGGGGTGTTGTAAACACTGAAGCTTTCTTT
>TRBJ1-1|14|NA|NA|TRBV10-3
CAISARLGNTEAFF
TGTGCCATCAGTGCCAGGTTAGGAAACACTGAAGCTTTCTTT
>TRBJ2-7|12|TRBD2|once|TRBV6-5
CASNGRADEQYF
TGTGCCAGCAACGGGAGGGCGGACGAGCAGTACTTC
>TRBJ2-1|12|NA|NA|TRBV2
CASSELVYEQFF
TGTGCCAGCAGTGAATTGGTATATGAGCAGTTCTTC
>TRBJ1-1|14|NA|NA|TRBV28
CASSLSGSQLGAFF
TGTGCCAGCAGTTTATCGGGGTCCCAATTAGGGGCTTTCTTT
>TRBJ1-3|16|NA|NA|TRBV5-1
CASSLAGERHGNTIYF
TGCGCCAGCAGCTTGGCCGGGGAGAGACATGGAAACACCATATATTTT
>TRBJ2-7|16|NA|NA|TRBV5-1
CASSLGTRGAGYEQYF
TGCGCCAGCAGCTTGGGGACAAGGGGCGCAGGCTACGAGCAGTACTTC
>TRBJ1-6|15|TRBD1|NA|TRBV7-2
CASGRGYSYNSPLHF
TGTGCCAGCGGCAGGGGGTACTCCTATAATTCACCCCTCCACTTT
>TRBJ2-7|14|TRBD2|NA|TRBV9
CASSVTSGTYEQYF
TGTGCCAGCAGCGTAACTAGCGGGACCTACGAGCAGTACTTC
>TRBJ2-1|13|NA|NA|TRBV6-5
CASRDSGNNEQFF
TGTGCCAGCAGGGACTCGGGGAACAATGAGCAGTTCTTC
>TRBJ1-1|13|NA|NA|TRBV6-5
CASRRTGLAEAFF
TGTGCCAGCAGACGGACGGGGTTGGCTGAAGCTTTCTTT
>TRBJ1-1|15|NA|NA|TRBV19
CASSHRGEWGTEAFF
TGTGCCAGTAGCCACCGCGGGGAATGGGGCACTGAAGCTTTCTTT
>TRBJ2-7|15|TRBD2|NA|TRBV4-2
CASSREGQETYEQYF
TGTGCCAGCAGCCGGGAGGGTCAGGAAACCTACGAGCAGTACTTC
>TRBJ1-5|15|NA|NA|TRBV23-1
CASSQWGGRNQPQHF
TGCGCCAGCAGTCAATGGGGGGGGCGGAATCAGCCCCAGCATTTT
>TRBJ2-7|14|NA|NA|TRBV19
CASSPLGQSYEQYF
TGTGCCAGTAGTCCTTTGGGACAAAGTTACGAGCAGTACTTC
>TRBJ2-1|13|NA|once|TRBV28
CASSFSVGGKQFF
TGTGCCAGCAGTTTCAGTGTGGGAGGAAAGCAGTTCTTC
>TRBJ2-7|18|TRBD2|NA|TRBV14
CASKVRQTTTSGSYEQYF
TGTGCCAGCAAGGTAAGGCAAACTACGACTAGCGGGAGCTACGAGCAGTACTTC
>TRBJ2-3|16|TRBD1|NA|TRBV9
CASSVAIAGGADTQYF
TGTGCCAGCAGCGTAGCGATAGCAGGGGGCGCAGATACGCAGTATTTT
>TRBJ2-3|18|TRBD2|NA|TRBV7-3
CASSSGLAGSPSTDTQYF
TGTGCCAGCAGCTCGGGACTAGCGGGTTCACCTAGCACAGATACGCAGTATTTT
>TRBJ2-1|15|TRBD2|once|TRBV12-5
CASGFREGFYNEQFF
TGTGCTAGTGGTTTCCGGGAGGGGTTCTACAATGAGCAGTTCTTC
>TRBJ2-7|18|TRBD2|NA|TRBV5-4
CASSLGLAGQTGSYEQYF
TGTGCCAGCAGCTTGGGGTTAGCGGGACAAACCGGGTCCTACGAGCAGTACTTC
>TRBJ1-3|14|NA|NA|TRBV19
CASSITVSGNTIYF
TGTGCCAGTAGTATAACTGTCTCTGGAAACACCATATATTTT
>TRBJ1-2|16|TRBD1|NA|TRBV14
CASSRVPGQGSYGYTF
TGTGCCAGCAGCCGTGTCCCGGGACAGGGGAGCTATGGCTACACCTTC
>TRBJ1-2|14|TRBD1|NA|TRBV4-1
CASSQGQINYGYTF
TGCGCCAGCAGCCAGGGACAGATTAACTATGGCTACACCTTC
>TRBJ2-1|15|NA|NA|TRBV30
CAWAPGMGLRDEQFF
TGTGCCTGGGCCCCCGGGATGGGGTTACGGGATGAGCAGTTCTTC
>TRBJ2-3|15|NA|NA|TRBV2
CASSPPGLSTDTQYF
TGTGCCAGCTCCCCTCCGGGACTCAGCACAGATACGCAGTATTTT
>TRBJ1-2|11|NA|few|TRBV2
CASSETFGYTF
TGTGCCAGCAGTGAGACGTTCGGGTACACCTTC
>TRBJ1-2|12|NA|few|TRBV30
CAWSRQLLSNTF
TGTGCCTGGAGTAGACAACTGCTGAGTAACACCTTC
>TRBJ1-5|14|NA|NA|TRBV18
CASSAQGQDQPQHF
TGTGCCAGCTCAGCTCAGGGTCAGGATCAGCCCCAGCATTTT
>TRBJ1-1|10|NA|few|TRBV20-1
CSARLTEAFF
TGCAGTGCTAGATTGACTGAAGCTTTCTTT
>TRBJ2-1|14|NA|once|TRBV6-1
CASSGGQRRDEQFF
TGTGCCAGCAGCGGCGGGCAGCGGAGGGATGAGCAGTTCTTC
>TRBJ2-5|16|TRBD2|NA|TRBV4-2
CASSQGTSGAQETQYF
TGTGCCAGCAGCCAAGGGACTAGCGGGGCCCAAGAGACCCAGTACTTC
>TRBJ2-1|11|NA|NA|TRBV20-1
CSASLLRGKFF
TGCAGTGCTAGTCTTTTGAGGGGGAAGTTCTTC
>TRBJ2-7|12|NA|NA|TRBV5-8
CASSWGFGEQYF
TGTGCCAGCAGCTGGGGTTTTGGCGAGCAGTACTTC
>TRBJ1-1|12|NA|NA|TRBV6-1
CASRWGPTEAFF
TGTGCCAGCAGATGGGGCCCCACTGAAGCTTTCTTT
>TRBJ2-1|13|NA|NA|TRBV5-6
CASSLQGWDEQFF
TGTGCCAGCAGCTTACAGGGTTGGGATGAGCAGTTCTTC
>TRBJ2-7|15|TRBD2|NA|TRBV7-2
CASSLGPGLAYEQYF
TGTGCCAGCAGCTTAGGACCGGGACTAGCCTACGAGCAGTACTTC
>TRBJ1-5|13|NA|few|TRBV6-1
CASSDALSGPQHF
TGTGCCAGCAGTGATGCCCTGTCGGGGCCCCAGCATTTT
>TRBJ2-7|13|NA|NA|TRBV6-5
CASSHAPGPEQYF
TGTGCCAGCTCCCACGCCCCCGGTCCCGAGCAGTACTTC
>TRBJ2-1|15|NA|NA|TRBV4-1
CASSPVGSLNNEQFF
TGCGCCAGCAGCCCAGTGGGCTCATTGAACAATGAGCAGTTCTTC
>TRBJ2-7|13|NA|NA|TRBV6-6
CASNDRQTYEQYF
TGTGCCAGCAACGATCGACAGACCTACGAGCAGTACTTC
>TRBJ2-5|14|NA|NA|TRBV18
CASSPPAGQETQYF
TGTGCCAGCTCACCACCGGCGGGGCAAGAGACCCAGTACTTC
>TRBJ2-7|14|TRBD1|NA|TRBV28
CASSPWTGEREQYF
TGTGCCAGCAGTCCTTGGACAGGGGAGCGCGAGCAGTACTTC
>TRBJ2-3|15|NA|NA|TRBV5-1
CASSLVGRGTDTQYF
TGCGCCAGCAGCTTGGTTGGTAGGGGTACAGATACGCAGTATTTT
>TRBJ2-1|16|TRBD1|once|TRBV7-9
CASSLVGQGARNEQFF
TGTGCCAGCAGCTTAGTCGGGCAGGGGGCTCGCAATGAGCAGTTCTTC
>TRBJ1-1|14|NA|NA|TRBV7-2
CASSLSRQNTEAFF
TGTGCCAGCAGCTTAAGTCGGCAGAACACTGAAGCTTTCTTT
>TRBJ2-5|15|TRBD1|NA|TRBV5-4
CASSVRTGVGETQYF
TGTGCCAGCAGCGTACGGACAGGGGTTGGGGAGACCCAGTACTTC
>TRBJ2-7|19|TRBD2|NA|TRBV5-4
CASSLEPGLANDRLYEQYF
TGTGCCAGCAGCTTGGAGCCGGGACTAGCGAACGACCGCCTCTACGAGCAGTACTTC